The rows below give T cell receptor beta chains drawn from one sample of a study of blood T cell repertoires in COVID-19. Some clones are missing from TCRdb's copy, which holds only in-frame ones; the method was immunoSEQ multiplex PCR. The sample shows some 340,000 clones, around 87% of them seen only once. Sequenced material: PBMCs or T cells enriched from blood (not recorded which). The receptors here all came from a woman in her thirties who had recovered from COVID-19. The CDR3 runs from the conserved cysteine through the conserved F or W. A D gene is named only where the DNA matches it firmly. Expanded clones get a size class; other rows say once, few or many, or leave the size out.

V,size,J,D,DNA,CDR3
TRBV11-2,-,TRBJ1-5,-,TGTGCCAGCAGCTTCTCCGGGTCGGATCAGCCCCAGCATTTT,CASSFSGSDQPQHF
TRBV6-2/TRBV6-3,-,TRBJ1-1,-,TGTGCCAGCAGTTACGTGGCAGGGACTGAAGCTTTCTTT,CASSYVAGTEAFF
TRBV14,-,TRBJ2-1,TRBD2,TGTGCCAGCAGCGTCGGGGTAGCGGGGCTGAACAATGAGCAGTTCTTC,CASSVGVAGLNNEQFF
TRBV25-1,-,TRBJ2-7,TRBD2,TGTGCCAGCAGTGCTGTACGGGGGGACTCCTACGAGCAGTACTTC,CASSAVRGDSYEQYF
TRBV9,once,TRBJ1-1,TRBD1,TGTGCCAGCAGCGGATGGACAGGTCTCGGGGTGACTGAAGCTTTCTTT,CASSGWTGLGVTEAFF
TRBV7-8,-,TRBJ2-5,-,TGTGCCAGCAGCTTAGGACTACTGGAGACCCAGTACTTC,CASSLGLLETQYF
TRBV10-2,-,TRBJ2-1,TRBD2,TGCGCCAGTAATGGACTAGCGGGGGGGAGCTCCTACAATGAGCAGTTCTTC,CASNGLAGGSSYNEQFF
TRBV10-2,-,TRBJ1-5,-,TGCGCCAGCAGTGGGCAGGGGCATCAGCCCCAGCATTTT,CASSGQGHQPQHF
TRBV29-1,few,TRBJ1-5,-,TGCAGCGTTGTAGGCAATCAGCCCCAGCATTTT,CSVVGNQPQHF
TRBV4-2,-,TRBJ1-2,-,TGTGCCAGCAGCCAAGAGGGGCTGGACTTAGGGAGGGGCTACACCTTC,CASSQEGLDLGRGYTF
TRBV25-1,many,TRBJ1-1,-,TGTGCCAGCAGTGAATATGCAGGGCTGGGCACTGAAGCTTTCTTT,CASSEYAGLGTEAFF
TRBV6-5,-,TRBJ2-5,TRBD2,TGTGCCAGCAGTATAAGCGGGGTGAGAGAGACCCAGTACTTC,CASSISGVRETQYF
TRBV5-1,-,TRBJ1-6,-,TGCGCCAGCCAGGACTCCCGGAGCTCCTATAATTCACCCCTCCACTTT,CASQDSRSSYNSPLHF
TRBV28,-,TRBJ1-1,TRBD1,TGTGCCAGCAGTCCCCCCAGGCAGGGGGCTATTCAGGGAGCTTTCTTT,CASSPPRQGAIQGAFF
TRBV6-1,-,TRBJ2-3,TRBD2,TGTGCCAGCAGTGATCAGGGACTAGCGCAAGCAGATACGCAGTATTTT,CASSDQGLAQADTQYF
TRBV5-1,-,TRBJ1-1,-,TGCGCCAGCAGCCCCCCAGGCTGGCCTCGGAACACTGAAGCTTTCTTT,CASSPPGWPRNTEAFF
TRBV7-6,-,TRBJ1-2,-,TGTGCCAGCAGCTCATTCCAGGGTAGGGGCTACACCTTC,CASSSFQGRGYTF
TRBV14,-,TRBJ1-2,-,TGTGCCAGCAGCCAAGGCGCCAACTATGGCTACACCTTC,CASSQGANYGYTF
TRBV5-4,-,TRBJ2-1,-,TGTGCCAGCAGCTTCTATATGATCGATGAGCAGTTCTTC,CASSFYMIDEQFF
TRBV9,-,TRBJ1-4,TRBD1,TGTGCCAGCAGCCCAGGGGGCGCGGCTGAAAAACTGTTTTTT,CASSPGGAAEKLFF
TRBV4-1,once,TRBJ1-2,TRBD1,TGCGCCAGCAGCCACCGCCCGGGACAGCCCTATGGCTACACCTTC,CASSHRPGQPYGYTF
TRBV3-1/TRBV3-2,-,TRBJ1-1,-,TGTGCCAGCAGCCAAGCCCGCCCACAGGGGAACACTGAAGCTTTCTTT,CASSQARPQGNTEAFF
TRBV4-1,-,TRBJ2-1,-,TGCGCCAGCAGCCGCCACGCGGTGGGCGGGTCGGAACGAAACAATGAGCAGTTCTTC,CASSRHAVGGSERNNEQFF
TRBV28,few,TRBJ2-3,-,TGTGCCAGCAGTTTGGTGGCTCTGGCGGGCTGGGAAGATACGCAGTATTTT,CASSLVALAGWEDTQYF
TRBV4-1,-,TRBJ1-5,-,TGCGCCAGCAGCCAAGTGGGGCGGGACAATCAGCCCCAGCATTTT,CASSQVGRDNQPQHF
TRBV4-2,many,TRBJ1-5,-,TGTGCCAGCAGCCAAGATAGACAGGCCTCTGATCAGCCCCAGCATTTT,CASSQDRQASDQPQHF
TRBV28,-,TRBJ2-7,TRBD1,TGTGCCAGCACCATGGGTAGGGGGCCCTACGAGCAGTACTTC,CASTMGRGPYEQYF
TRBV3-1/TRBV3-2,-,TRBJ2-7,TRBD2,TGTGCCAGCAGCCATAGTAGCGGGGCGGACGAGCAGTACTTC,CASSHSSGADEQYF
TRBV5-8,-,TRBJ1-1,TRBD1,TGTGCCAGCAGCCATGACAGGGTTGGTGAAGCTTTCTTT,CASSHDRVGEAFF
TRBV19,-,TRBJ2-3,-,TGTGCCAGTAGTGGTCTAGAACTTACAGATACGCAGTATTTT,CASSGLELTDTQYF
TRBV19,-,TRBJ2-5,-,TGTGCCAGTGATGGCAGGGGAAGAGAAGAGACCCAGTACTTC,CASDGRGREETQYF
TRBV7-8,-,TRBJ2-5,TRBD2,TGTGCCAGCAGCTTAGAGGGAATTAGCGGGGGGCTCCGGTACCAAGAGACCCAGTACTTC,CASSLEGISGGLRYQETQYF
TRBV27,-,TRBJ2-2,TRBD2,TGTGCCAGCAGTTTCGATAGCGGGGGGGCAATCGGGGAGCTGTTTTTT,CASSFDSGGAIGELFF
TRBV6-5,-,TRBJ2-7,TRBD2,TGTGCCAGCAGCGGGAATAGCGGGACTTCCTACGAGCAGTACTTC,CASSGNSGTSYEQYF
TRBV28,-,TRBJ1-2,TRBD1,TGTGCCAGCAGTTCTCGGACAGGAGAAGGTGGCTACACCTTC,CASSSRTGEGGYTF
TRBV3-1/TRBV3-2,once,TRBJ1-2,-,TGTGCCAGCAGTCTTTCTATTGGACTTGAGATCAGGGGATATGGCTACACCTTC,CASSLSIGLEIRGYGYTF